The sequence of this T cell receptor (beta chain) was determined in a study of T cells expressing NK-cell markers (dated by TCRdb to the early 2020s). General notes on the study: About eight donors provided sorted CD3+CD56+NKG2C+, CD3+CD56+NKG2C- and CD3+CD56-NKG2C+ T-cell subsets, whose TCR beta-chain repertoires were profiled. Sequencing of the libraries produced 2 x 150 bp reads on Illumina HiSeq 2000/2500, MiSeq or NextSeq. Seven of the eight sequenced donors were HCMV-seropositive and one was HCMV-seronegative. All eight donors whose samples were sequenced were randomly selected healthy volunteers, three of them men and five women.

Notes on this clonotype: Its recognized antigen is unknown.

Sequencing used an Illumina HiSeq 2000. The TCR beta cDNA libraries were made using 5'RACE template switching, a step that added both a universal primer site and unique molecular identifiers. cDNA synthesis was primed from the TCR beta constant segment, followed by two successive PCR amplification steps. On the study's bioinformatics: MIGEC handled demultiplexing of the reads and grouping by UMI, while MiTCR was used to assemble and quantify clonotypes. Only TCR cDNA sequences supported by at least two reads were kept to exclude erroneous sequences. The tcR package was used for downstream repertoire analysis, and clonotypes were matched across fractions by CDR3 nucleotide sequence plus V segment. VDJmatch was used to annotate antigen specificity against VDJdb, with one amino acid substitution allowed in CDR3. Based on TCRdb reprocessing of the reads, there is one entry per CDR3 protein sequence, and DNA is missing. It is TCRdb's table, rather than the study itself, that gives the V and J calls and clone size. Per the sample table, the count is under 500,000 distinct CDR3 sequences. Together, the top ten hold roughly 8% of the sample.

CDR1 and CDR2 (LNHDA, SQIVND) derive from the germline V gene (reference sequence). The CDR3 measures 13 amino acids from cysteine to phenylalanine. The DNA is unrecorded. A commercial ELISA kit detecting HCMV-specific IgG in serum was used to determine HCMV serostatus. Ficoll density gradient centrifugation was used to isolate peripheral blood mononuclear cells from blood. What the authors observed across the whole study: Whether the expanded NKG2C-expressing T cell clones were specific for HCMV antigens was left unclear. In five to seven donors, the dominant CD3+CD56+NKG2C+ clonotypes were among the top 10 CD8+ clonotypes and accounted for roughly 1.0-8% of CD8+ T cells. Those dominant clonotypes were again the most abundant among CD3+CD56-NKG2C+ cells in several donors, at about 28.3-60.1%.

The sequencing input was blood T cells: a sorted CD56 or NKG2C T cell subset, CD4+ or CD8+ T cells, or bulk PBMC T cells (not recorded which). The clonotype comes from a woman between 18 and 75 years old in good health. The rearrangement joined TRBV19 to TRBJ1-5. The CDR3 here reads CASSMAHHQPQHF.